The 15 T cell receptor beta chains in this list originate from one sample, sequenced in a study of cytotoxic CD8 clonotypes in ibrutinib-treated CLL. This table comes from immunoSEQ multiplex PCR, and its TCRdb copy is limited to in-frame clones, with some not included. Of roughly 180,000 clones listed, around three quarters are singletons. The sequences come from PBMCs, collected after 24 months of ibrutinib treatment. These receptor sequences come from a human donor with chronic lymphocytic leukemia.

J is TRBJ1-5 and V is TRBV7-9; D possibly corresponds to TRBD1 (6 bases). Trimming took off 5 bases at V and 2 bases at J, with 10 bases between the two ends. Germline V gene sequence: CDR1 SEHNR, CDR2 FQNEAQ (reference sequence). This CDR3 is 14 amino acids long. The CDR3 nucleotides read TGTGCCAGCAGCCATTCAGGGGGCAATCAGCCCCAGCATTTT. As protein: CASSHSGGNQPQHF.

This sequence joins TRBV20-1 and TRBJ1-1; D remains unclear. Germline V lookup: CDR1 DFQATT, CDR2 SNEGSKA (reference sequence). V was trimmed by 7 bases and J by 5 bases, leaving 11 bases between them. This CDR3 spans 11 amino acids. CDR3 bases: TGCAGTGGACGCAGGTTTACTGAAGCTTTCTTT. Residues: CSGRRFTEAFF.

The genes are TRBV6-1 and TRBJ2-3; D unclear. The CDR3 has 14 residues. Trimming stripped 4 bases from V and 4 bases from J, with 12 bases between. Germline V gene sequence: CDR1 MNHNS, CDR2 SASEGT. The DNA for the CDR3 is TGTGCCAGCAGTGCGGGTCATAGCCCAGATACGCAGTATTTT. It is translated as CASSAGHSPDTQYF.

This clone appeared a few times. J is TRBJ1-5 and V is TRBV4-2, with D possibly TRBD1 on 5 matching bases. Germline V gene data show CDR1 as LGHNA and CDR2 as YNFKEQ. This CDR3 spans 15 amino acids. Trimming took off 1 base at V and 0 bases at J, with 7 bases between the two ends. The CDR3 spells CASSQGQNSNQPQHF. The CDR3 DNA follows: TGTGCCAGCAGCCAAGGACAGAATAGCAATCAGCCCCAGCATTTT.

The table lists this clone with a few counts. The V gene is TRBV2, the J gene TRBJ2-2; 8 nucleotides line up with TRBD1. The CDR3 loop spans 15 amino acids. V trimming: 4 bases; J trimming: 6 bases; junction bases outside the gene matches: 7. The V gene's germline CDR1 is SNHLY and CDR2 FYNNEI. For the CDR3, the DNA is TGTGCCAGCAGTGTCGGGACAGGTGGCGCCGGGGAGCTGTTTTTT. It yields the protein CASSVGTGGAGELFF.

J is TRBJ1-2 and V is TRBV28; the D is unclear. Germline V gene data show CDR1 as MDHEN and CDR2 as SYDVKM. This CDR3 contains 12 residues. The V end was cut by 6 bases, the J end by 2 bases, with 7 bases between. CDR3 DNA: TGTGCCAGCAGGACCGAGAACTATGGCTACACCTTC. Residues: CASRTENYGYTF.

This clone was seen once. V and J are TRBV7-2 and TRBJ2-7; D is unclear. Per germline, CDR1 SGHTA and CDR2 FQGNSA. With 5 bases removed from V and 0 bases from J, the gap between germline ends came to 8 bases. CDR3 length: 13 amino acids. The CDR3 nucleotides read TGTGCCAGCAGCCTCATTAGCTCCTACGAGCAGTACTTC. It codes for CASSLISSYEQYF.

The genes are TRBV9 and TRBJ2-6; D gene unclear. This CDR3 spans 14 amino acids. Trimming removed 3 bases at V and 0 bases at J, with 4 bases between. The germline gives CDR1 SGDLS, CDR2 YYNGEE. DNA for the CDR3: TGTGCCAGCAGCGCAAGCTCTGGGGCCAACGTCCTGACTTTC. Protein: CASSASSGANVLTF. Using reference TRBV9 and TRBJ2-6 for the parts outside the CDR3, the full variable domain is DSGVTQTPKHLITATGQRVTLRCSPRSGDLSVYWYQQSLDQGLQFLIQYYNGEERAKGNILERFSAQQFPDLHSELNLSSLELGDSALYFCASSASSGANVLTFGAGSRLTVL.

The chain carries TRBV10-3 and TRBJ1-2; D is possibly TRBD1 (6 bases). CDR1 and CDR2 from the germline V gene are ENHRY and SYGVKD. The CDR3 contains 13 residues. Trimming pared 6 bases from V and 0 bases from J, leaving 8 bases between. CDR3 nucleotide sequence: TGTGCCATCAGCCGGGACACTAACTATGGCTACACCTTC. Protein product: CAISRDTNYGYTF.

This clone was counted only a few times. CDR3 DNA sequence: TGCGCCAGCAGCCAAGGGCTCACAGATACGCAGTATTTT. It specifies CASSQGLTDTQYF. V gene TRBV4-3 combines with J gene TRBJ2-3; D not resolved. Germline V gene sequence: CDR1 LGHNA, CDR2 YSLEER. The V end lost 1 base, the J end lost 2 bases, and 4 bases lay between the germline ends. The CDR3 is made up of 13 amino acids.

The J gene is TRBJ2-7, the V gene TRBV29-1; 10 positions agree with TRBD1. The CDR3 totals 14 residues. CDR1 SQVTM and CDR2 ANQGSEA come from the germline V gene. Trimming cost V 6 bases and J 4 bases; bases outside gene matches: 9. CDR3 nucleotide sequence: TGCAGCGTCCGTATCCCGGGACAGGGGTACGAGCAGTACTTC. The encoded protein is CSVRIPGQGYEQYF.

This clone was counted a few times. The V gene is TRBV2, the J gene TRBJ1-3; D is perhaps TRBD1 (6 bases). The germline V and J ends were trimmed by 1 base and 11 bases, with 6 bases remaining between them. CDR3 length: 11 residues. Germline V gene data show CDR1 as SNHLY and CDR2 as FYNNEI. The CDR3 DNA is TGTGCCAGCAGTGAAGGGACAGCCATATATTTT. Protein product: CASSEGTAIYF.

The chain combines TRBV10-3 with TRBJ2-7; TRBD2 aligns across 10 bases. The CDR3 runs to 14 residues. In germline, CDR1 is ENHRY, CDR2 SYGVKD. Germline trimming cut 10 bases from V and 2 bases from J; bases unmatched to any gene: 8. CDR3 sequence (DNA): TGTGCCACAGCTGGGACTAGCGCCCCCTACGAGCAGTACTTC. Translating it yields CATAGTSAPYEQYF.

J is TRBJ2-3 and V is TRBV4-2; D is unclear. This CDR3 comprises 16 residues. Germline values: CDR1 LGHNA, CDR2 YNFKEQ. The V end was cut by 1 base, the J end by 1 base, with 12 bases between. The CDR3 DNA is TGTGCCAGCAGCCAAGGAACCTTAGCCGGCACAGATACGCAGTATTTT. It specifies CASSQGTLAGTDTQYF.

This chain connects TRBV21-1 to TRBJ2-3; the table assigns TRBD2, which was not confirmed against the DNA. TRBV21-1 is a documented pseudogene. The CDR3 is made up of 23 amino acids. This chain's CDR3 is CASSRALKALFRRLAGSTDTQYF. DNA for the CDR3: TGTGCCAGCAGCAGGGCCTTGAAAGCACTTTTTCGCAGACTAGCGGGGAGCACAGATACGCAGTATTTT.